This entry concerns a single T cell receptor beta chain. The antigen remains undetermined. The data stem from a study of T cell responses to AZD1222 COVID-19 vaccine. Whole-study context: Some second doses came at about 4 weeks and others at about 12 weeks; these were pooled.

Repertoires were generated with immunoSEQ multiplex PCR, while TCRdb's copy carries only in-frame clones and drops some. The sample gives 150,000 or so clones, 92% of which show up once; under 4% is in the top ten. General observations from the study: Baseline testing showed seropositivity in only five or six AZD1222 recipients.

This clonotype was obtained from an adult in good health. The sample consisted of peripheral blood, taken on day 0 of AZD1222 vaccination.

This chain's CDR3 is CAEGGQGWSTEAFF. The CDR3 nucleotides read TGTGCCGAGGGCGGTCAGGGCTGGAGCACTGAAGCTTTCTTT. The V gene is TRBV2, the J gene TRBJ1-1; TRBD1 might be the D (5 bases). Germline CDR1 SNHLY, CDR2 FYNNEI. CDR3 length: 14 amino acids. Trimming stripped 11 bases from V and 4 bases from J, with 20 bases between.